This T cell receptor (beta chain) is from a study of early T cells in non-severe SARS-CoV-2 infection. About the research overall: Sequencing was performed on bulk RNA from unsorted whole blood, leaving chains unpaired. Study results and limitations: VDJdb matching favored anti-spike CD8 responses, missing private and CD4 specificities.

About this clonotype itself: What it binds is not known.

The library protocol tagged individual cDNA molecules with unique molecular identifiers. MiXCR was run by TCRdb on the 5' RACE reads, yielding one entry per CDR3 protein. The profile covers tens of thousands of distinct CDR3 sequences, with 5.5% to 6.5% appearing a single time and roughly 12% taken by the ten largest. Sequenced: whole blood. This TCR came from an adult who was a healthcare worker with PCR-confirmed SARS-CoV-2 infection or an uninfected control (not recorded which).

CDR3 loop: CSVGQGAREQYF. CDR3 coding DNA: TGCAGCGTCGGACAGGGGGCTCGTGAGCAGTACTTC. The rearrangement links TRBV29-1 to TRBJ2-7; 11 bases line up with TRBD1. Per germline, CDR1 SQVTM and CDR2 ANQGSEA. V was clipped by 6 bases and J by 7 bases; unmatched bases: 5. CDR3 length: 12 amino acids.